The 16 T cell receptor beta chains listed next were all sequenced from one sample in a study of cytomegalovirus exposure and HLA in healthy donors. The PCR made use of 60 Vbeta and 13 Jbeta primers. Produced via immunoSEQ multiplex PCR; TCRdb's table is partial and in-frame only. The data show 95,000 to 150,000 clones, 50% to 80% seen once. The sequenced material came from PBMCs. The receptors stem from a woman aged 40 to 49 in good health and CMV-seropositive.

The gene calls are TRBV18 and TRBJ1-2, with 7 bases identical to TRBD1. J lost 4 bases, V lost 4 bases, and 3 bases had no gene match. The CDR3 is made up of 13 amino acids. Germline lookup yields CDR1 KGHSH and CDR2 LQKENI. CDR3 sequence: CASSLGTAYGYTF. CDR3 nucleotide sequence: TGTGCCAGCTCACTAGGGACAGCCTATGGCTACACCTTC. The whole variable domain, filled in from reference TRBV18 and TRBJ1-2, reads NAGVMQNPRHLVRRRGQEARLRCSPMKGHSHVYWYRQLPEEGLKFMVYLQKENIIDESGMPKERFSAEFPKEGPSILRIQQVVRGDSAAYFCASSLGTAYGYTFGSGTRLTVV.

The chain recombines TRBV6-1 with TRBJ1-1; unclear D gene. V dropped 3 bases and J dropped 0 bases, with 8 bases sitting between them. Germline-derived CDR1 and CDR2 are MNHNS and SASEGT. The CDR3 is made up of 14 amino acids. The CDR3: CASSERLMNTEAFF. DNA for the CDR3: TGTGCCAGCAGTGAGAGGTTGATGAACACTGAAGCTTTCTTT.

This clone came up a few times. This chain joins TRBV2 and TRBJ2-1, with D perhaps matching TRBD2 (6 bases). Germline loops: CDR1 SNHLY, CDR2 FYNNEI. The CDR3 has 17 amino acids. V dropped 0 bases and J dropped 7 bases, with 19 bases sitting between them. The CDR3 is CASSEAGGGMWGNEQFF. The CDR3 DNA is TGTGCCAGCAGTGAAGCGGGCGGAGGGATGTGGGGGAATGAGCAGTTCTTC.

In this sample, this clone turned up once. At one of its ends the junction is not consistent with the germline gene, which may arise from a read error. This chain joins TRBV11-3 and TRBJ2-7; D might be TRBD1 (6 bases). CDR3 length equals 16 residues. Germline values: CDR1 SGHNT, CDR2 YENEEA. DNA for the CDR3: TGTGCCAGCAGCTTAGTGGCAGGGGCCTCCTCCTACGAGCAGTGCTTC. Translating gives CASSLVAGASSYEQCF.

This sequence joins TRBV7-8 and TRBJ2-2, with a tentative D call TRBD2 (5 bases). V shed 5 bases and J shed 1 base, with 8 bases lying between them. CDR3 length equals 14 residues. Germline values: CDR1 SGHVS, CDR2 FQNEAQ. CDR3: CASSADWNTGELFF. The CDR3 bases are TGTGCCAGCAGCGCGGACTGGAACACCGGGGAGCTGTTTTTT.

The CDR3 DNA sequence: TGTGCCAGCAGTTTAGGGGCCGGGAGGGGGCCCCAGACCCAGTACTTC. This sequence encodes CASSLGAGRGPQTQYF. V is TRBV27 and J is TRBJ2-5, with D perhaps TRBD2 (8 bases). Germline V gives CDR1 MNHEY, CDR2 SMNVEV (reference sequence). V lost 2 bases to trimming and J lost 6 bases, with 19 bases between them. The CDR3 spans 16 residues.

This clone was counted between two and nine times. The V and J genes are TRBV19 and TRBJ1-5; TRBD1 might be the D (5 bases). Germline V gene sequence: CDR1 LNHDA, CDR2 SQIVND (reference sequence). V lost 3 bases to trimming and J lost 4 bases, with 13 bases between them. This CDR3 is built from 15 residues. The CDR3 sequence is CASSIQGIGNQPQHF. The CDR3 DNA is TGTGCCAGTAGTATTCAGGGCATCGGAAATCAGCCCCAGCATTTT.

This chain uses TRBV30 with TRBJ1-2; D remains ambiguous. Trimming cost V 2 bases and J 1 base, with 5 bases left between them. CDR3 length: 12 amino acids. CDR1 is GTSNPN and CDR2 is SVGIG in the germline V gene (reference sequence). The chain's CDR3 is CAWSSDNYGYTF. CDR3 in DNA: TGTGCCTGGAGTTCAGATAACTATGGCTACACCTTC. Filled out from reference TRBV30 and TRBJ1-2, the complete variable domain reads SQTIHQWPATLVQPVGSPLSLECTVEGTSNPNLYWYRQAAGRGLQLLFYSVGIGQISSEVPQNLSASRPQDRQFILSSKKLLLSDSGFYLCAWSSDNYGYTFGSGTRLTVV.

The rearrangement links TRBV5-6 to TRBJ2-5; 14 bases map to TRBD2. V lost 4 bases and J lost 9; bases outside the gene matches: 14. The germline CDR1 and CDR2 sequences are SGHDT and YYEEEE. This CDR3 contains 17 residues. The CDR3 DNA follows: TGTGCCAGCAGCCAAGGACTAGCGGGGGGCCTCCGGGAGGCCCAGTACTTC. It translates to CASSQGLAGGLREAQYF.

The chain carries TRBV19 and TRBJ1-2, with a tentative D call TRBD1 (5 bases). The CDR3 covers 16 residues. Trimming removed 7 bases at V and 4 bases at J, with 22 bases between. Per the germline V gene, CDR1 is LNHDA and CDR2 is SQIVND (reference sequence). The CDR3 sequence is CASKRNPAGQLYGYTF. Here the CDR3 DNA reads TGTGCCAGTAAACGAAACCCGGCAGGGCAGCTCTATGGCTACACCTTC. Together with reference TRBV19 and TRBJ1-2, the CDR3 gives the full variable domain: DGGITQSPKYLFRKEGQNVTLSCEQNLNHDAMYWYRQDPGQGLRLIYYSQIVNDFQKGDIAEGYSVSREKKESFPLTVTSAQKNPTAFYLCASKRNPAGQLYGYTFGSGTRLTVV.

This clone was detected only a few times. The junction differs from germline at one of its ends, possibly a read error. The chain carries TRBV7-7 and TRBJ2-2; 10 positions match TRBD2. Germline V lookup: CDR1 SSHAT, CDR2 FNYEAQ (reference sequence). This CDR3 is built from 17 residues. CDR3 residues: CASSSASGGPNTGELFF. DNA of the CDR3: TGTGCTAGCAGCTCTGCTAGCGGGGGCCCGAACACCGGGGAGCTGTTTTTT. The complete variable domain, with remaining parts taken from reference TRBV7-7 and TRBJ2-2, reads GAGVSQSPRYKVTKRGQDVTLRCDPISSHATLYWYQQALGQGPEFLTYFNYEAQPDKSGLPSDRFSAERPEGSISTLTIQRTEQRDSAMYRCASSSASGGPNTGELFFGEGSRLTVL.

The V gene is TRBV19, the J gene TRBJ1-1; TRBD1 aligns across 7 bases. J was trimmed by 1 base and V by 4 bases; bases with no gene match: 6. CDR3 length: 15 amino acids. Germline V CDR1 and CDR2: LNHDA, SQIVND (reference sequence). The CDR3 region is CASSRTGTENTEAFF. DNA for the CDR3: TGTGCCAGTAGTAGGACCGGGACAGAGAACACTGAAGCTTTCTTT.

This chain uses TRBV15 with TRBJ2-4; a possible D gene is TRBD2 (6 bases). From germline, CDR1 is LNHNV and CDR2 YYDKDF (reference sequence). CDR3 size: 18 residues. V was trimmed by 0 bases and J by 7 bases, leaving 22 bases between them. CDR3 in amino acids: CATSREEGAPPFRNIQYF. CDR3 nucleotides: TGTGCCACCAGCAGAGAGGAGGGAGCGCCTCCTTTTCGGAACATTCAGTACTTC. Based on the CDR3 plus reference TRBV15 and TRBJ2-4, the full variable domain is DAMVIQNPRYQVTQFGKPVTLSCSQTLNHNVMYWYQQKSSQAPKLLFHYYDKDFNNEADTPDNFQSRRPNTSFCFLDIRSPGLGDTAMYLCATSREEGAPPFRNIQYFGAGTRLSVL.

The rearrangement uses TRBV19 and TRBJ1-4; no reliable D call. Trimming left V 6 bases short and J 7 bases short, with 21 bases between. This CDR3 has 16 amino acids. Germline V gene data show CDR1 as LNHDA and CDR2 as SQIVND (reference sequence). The CDR3 loop reads CASSLGSRHYGEKLFF. The CDR3 bases are TGTGCCAGTAGCCTTGGGTCGCGGCATTACGGTGAAAAACTGTTTTTT.

This clone appeared a few times. V is TRBV6-5 and J is TRBJ2-1; a weak D match, TRBD2 (6 bases). The CDR3 spans 14 residues. CDR1 MNHEY and CDR2 SVGAGI come from the germline V gene. Trimming left V 7 bases short and J 6 bases short, with 16 bases between. The CDR3: CASTTGDPSNEQFF. The CDR3 DNA follows: TGTGCCAGCACCACGGGGGACCCCTCCAATGAGCAGTTCTTC.

The V gene is TRBV27, the J gene TRBJ2-3; TRBD1 matches 7 bases. This CDR3 has 13 residues. Germline assignment: CDR1 MNHEY and CDR2 SMNVEV (reference sequence). Trimming cost V 5 bases and J 6 bases; bases outside gene matches: 5. CDR3 amino acids: CASSLDRTDTQYF. As DNA, the CDR3 is TGTGCCAGCAGTCTGGACAGGACGGATACGCAGTATTTT.